The 8 T cell receptor beta chains below come from one sample, sequenced in a study of regulatory T cells in long-lasting Graves disease (dated by TCRdb to the early 2020s). The sample's time point, from its label and the paper: newly diagnosed GD, antithyroid drugs for less than 3 months. RNA was extracted from PBMCs in TRIzol for both TCR sequencing and RNA sequencing. Library generation was performed with multiplex PCR. The sequencer was an Illumina HiSeq 4000. To build TCR beta libraries, CDR3 regions were amplified by Arm-PCR using iRepertoire HTBI primers. The public reads were reanalyzed by TCRdb: fastp trimming at Q25, MiXCR alignment, in-frame beta chains only. Every CDR3 protein is listed once, alongside the most common genes and DNA of its rows. This sample comprises 370,000 or so distinct CDR3 sequences, under 20% of them detected only once. The ten top clones hold over 20% of the sample.

The same sample was also used in a study of T cells in Graves' hyperthyroidism and ophthalmopathy.

Material: peripheral blood mononuclear cells (PBMCs), obtained at new diagnosis, from a patient treated with antithyroid drugs. Receptors originate from a woman between 18 and 30 years old with Graves disease. Donor details come from another sample of the same person, matched by shared clones.

The CDR3 nucleotides are TGTGCCAGCAGCGTAGAGGAGTTCGAGACCCAGTACTTC. It codes for CASSVEEFETQYF. The chain is built from TRBV9 and TRBJ2-5, with D uncertain. CDR3 size: 13 residues. Germline loops: CDR1 SGDLS, CDR2 YYNGEE. Trimming cost V 0 bases and J 5 bases, with 8 bases left between them.

This clonotype has a count of ten or more. The chain links TRBV3-1 to TRBJ1-1; the D is unclear. The CDR3 extends over 13 amino acids. V was pared by 2 bases and J by 4 bases, with 8 bases between. Germline V CDR1 and CDR2: LGHDT, YNNKEL (reference sequence). Written as DNA, the CDR3 is TGTGCCAGCAGCCAATTATTCTCCACTGAAGCTTTCTTT. Its translation: CASSQLFSTEAFF.

The sample holds many counts of this clonotype. J is TRBJ1-1 and V is TRBV11-2, with a tentative D call TRBD1 (6 bases). Trimming cost V 6 bases and J 1 base, with 18 bases left between them. The CDR3 loop spans 16 amino acids. Germline values: CDR1 SGHAT, CDR2 FQNNGV. Written as DNA, the CDR3 is TGTGCCAGCAGACCTTTCAAGGACAGCTCGAACACTGAAGCTTTCTTT. Translated, it gives CASRPFKDSSNTEAFF.

This clonotype was picked up many times. The genes are TRBV5-1 and TRBJ2-2; 9 bases map to TRBD1. Trimming removed 4 bases from V and 6 bases from J; junction bases left unmatched: 7. The CDR3 runs 15 residues. CDR1 is SGHRS, CDR2 YFSETQ, per germline. The CDR3 protein is CASSGLDRGAGELFF. CDR3 nucleotides: TGCGCCAGCAGCGGTCTGGACAGGGGAGCCGGGGAGCTGTTTTTT. The full variable domain, in which reference TRBV5-1 and TRBJ2-2 provide the parts outside the CDR3, is KAGVTQTPRYLIKTRGQQVTLSCSPISGHRSVSWYQQTPGQGLQFLFEYFSETQRNKGNFPGRFSGRQFSNSRSEMNVSTLELGDSALYLCASSGLDRGAGELFFGEGSRLTVL.

This clonotype was recorded at least ten times. The J gene is TRBJ2-7, the V gene TRBV5-1; no firm D call. Trimming took off 0 bases at V and 2 bases at J, with 6 bases between the two ends. The CDR3 sequence is 13 residues long. Germline lookup yields CDR1 SGHRS and CDR2 YFSETQ. Here the CDR3 reads CASSLDAPYEQYF. In DNA form, the CDR3 reads TGCGCCAGCAGCTTGGACGCTCCCTACGAGCAGTACTTC.

This clonotype has only a few counts. The chain is built from TRBV19 and TRBJ1-1, with D hard to call. The V gene's germline CDR1 is LNHDA and CDR2 SQIVND (reference sequence). The CDR3 loop spans 14 amino acids. Deletions cut 1 base from V and 5 bases from J, with 11 bases between. The CDR3 is CASSIGAIGTEAFF. For the CDR3, the DNA is TGTGCCAGTAGTATAGGGGCGATCGGGACTGAAGCTTTCTTT.

This clonotype has ten or more counts. The CDR3 DNA reads TGTGCCAGCAGCCCGTCAGGGGGCGCTGGGAACATTCAGTACTTC. It is translated as CASSPSGGAGNIQYF. The chain recombines TRBV11-2 with TRBJ2-4; TRBD1 matches 8 bases. CDR1 and CDR2 from the germline V gene are SGHAT and FQNNGV. Unmatched junction bases numbered 10, after V lost 5 bases and J lost 7 bases. The CDR3 loop spans 15 amino acids.

This clonotype showed up many times. The chain is built from TRBV2 and TRBJ2-1, with D possibly being TRBD2 (6 bases). The CDR3 sequence is 12 residues long. V shed 6 bases and J shed 8 bases, with 11 bases lying between them. Germline V gives CDR1 SNHLY, CDR2 FYNNEI. The CDR3 coding sequence is TGTGCCAGCAGGGGGAGGCACTATGAGCAGTTCTTC. Protein: CASRGRHYEQFF.